Listed below are T cell receptor beta chains from one sample, sequenced in a study of cytomegalovirus exposure and HLA in healthy donors. Only in-frame clones appear in the TCRdb table, and some are missing; sequencing was by immunoSEQ multiplex PCR. The data contain roughly 150,000 clones, around three quarters of them seen just once; the ten biggest clones take up approximately 4.8%. The sequencing input was PBMCs. These receptors originate from a man aged 30 to 45 in good health. The CDR3 runs from the conserved cysteine through the conserved F or W. The order of the fields is CDR3 DNA, CDR3 protein, D gene, clone size, V gene, CDR3 length, J gene. D genes are given only for firm matches. Only some rows state a clone size, as once, few, many or a class for expanded clones.

CDR3 DNA: TGTGCCAGCAGCCCTCCCGGTAGCTCCTACAATGAGCAGTTCTTC
CDR3 protein: CASSPPGSSYNEQFF
D gene: .
clone size: once
V gene: TRBV28
CDR3 length: 15
J gene: TRBJ2-1

CDR3 DNA: TGTGCCAGCAGCGCACAAACCACTGGGGCCAACGTCCTGACTTTC
CDR3 protein: CASSAQTTGANVLTF
D gene: .
clone size: .
V gene: TRBV28
CDR3 length: 15
J gene: TRBJ2-6

CDR3 DNA: TGTGCCAGCAGTAACGCGGAGGTGGCGAGGTATGGCTACACCTTC
CDR3 protein: CASSNAEVARYGYTF
D gene: .
clone size: .
V gene: TRBV6-6
CDR3 length: 15
J gene: TRBJ1-2

CDR3 DNA: TGTGCCAGCAGCCCCGGACTTCTGACCTACGAGCAGTACTTC
CDR3 protein: CASSPGLLTYEQYF
D gene: .
clone size: .
V gene: TRBV9
CDR3 length: 14
J gene: TRBJ2-7

CDR3 DNA: TGTGCCAGCAGCTTGGTTGGGAGGGCCGAGCAGTACTTC
CDR3 protein: CASSLVGRAEQYF
D gene: TRBD2
clone size: .
V gene: TRBV5-6
CDR3 length: 13
J gene: TRBJ2-7

CDR3 DNA: TGTGCCAGCAGCTTGGCTAGCGGGACCCTCCAGTACTTC
CDR3 protein: CASSLASGTLQYF
D gene: TRBD2
clone size: .
V gene: TRBV5-6
CDR3 length: 13
J gene: TRBJ2-4

CDR3 DNA: TGCAGCGCAGAAGCAGGATACACAGATACGCAGTATTTT
CDR3 protein: CSAEAGYTDTQYF
D gene: .
clone size: .
V gene: TRBV29-1
CDR3 length: 13
J gene: TRBJ2-3

CDR3 DNA: TGTGCCAGTAGTCTCAGACTAGCGGGAGGGTACGAGCAGTACTTC
CDR3 protein: CASSLRLAGGYEQYF
D gene: TRBD2
clone size: once
V gene: TRBV19
CDR3 length: 15
J gene: TRBJ2-7

CDR3 DNA: TGTGCCAGCAGCTTGACTAGCGGGGGGCAAGAGACCCAGTACTTC
CDR3 protein: CASSLTSGGQETQYF
D gene: TRBD2
clone size: .
V gene: TRBV5-4
CDR3 length: 15
J gene: TRBJ2-5

CDR3 DNA: TGTGCCAGCAGCTTAGTCGCAGGGGGAAGCTCTGGAAACACCATATATTTT
CDR3 protein: CASSLVAGGSSGNTIYF
D gene: TRBD1
clone size: .
V gene: TRBV11-2
CDR3 length: 17
J gene: TRBJ1-3

CDR3 DNA: TGTGCCAGCAGGCGGACCCTAGCGGGCCCGGGAGGGGAGACCCAGTACTTC
CDR3 protein: CASRRTLAGPGGETQYF
D gene: TRBD2
clone size: .
V gene: TRBV11-2
CDR3 length: 17
J gene: TRBJ2-5